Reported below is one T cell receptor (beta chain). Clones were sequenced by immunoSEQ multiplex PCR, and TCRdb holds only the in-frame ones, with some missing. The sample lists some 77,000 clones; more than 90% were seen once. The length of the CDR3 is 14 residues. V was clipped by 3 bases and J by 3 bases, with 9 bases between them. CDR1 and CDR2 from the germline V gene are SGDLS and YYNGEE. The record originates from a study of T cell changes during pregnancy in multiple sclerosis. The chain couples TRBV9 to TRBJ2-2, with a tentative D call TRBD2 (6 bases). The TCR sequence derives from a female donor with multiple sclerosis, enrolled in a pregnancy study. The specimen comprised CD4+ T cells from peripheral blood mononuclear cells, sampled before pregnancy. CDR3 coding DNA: TGTGCCAGCAGCGCCGGGACTTACACCGGGGAGCTGTTTTTT. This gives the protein CASSAGTYTGELFF.